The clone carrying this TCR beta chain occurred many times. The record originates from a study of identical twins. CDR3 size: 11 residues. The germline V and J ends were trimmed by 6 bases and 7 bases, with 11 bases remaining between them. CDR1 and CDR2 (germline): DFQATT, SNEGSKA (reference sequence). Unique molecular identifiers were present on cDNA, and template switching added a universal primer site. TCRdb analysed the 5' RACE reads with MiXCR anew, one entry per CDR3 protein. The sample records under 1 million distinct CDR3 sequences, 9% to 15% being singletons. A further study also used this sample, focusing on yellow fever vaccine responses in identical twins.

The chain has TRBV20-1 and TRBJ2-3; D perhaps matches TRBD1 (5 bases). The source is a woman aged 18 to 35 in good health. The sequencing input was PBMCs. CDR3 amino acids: CSATLGHTQYF. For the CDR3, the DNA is TGCAGTGCCACCCTGGGGCATACGCAGTATTTT.